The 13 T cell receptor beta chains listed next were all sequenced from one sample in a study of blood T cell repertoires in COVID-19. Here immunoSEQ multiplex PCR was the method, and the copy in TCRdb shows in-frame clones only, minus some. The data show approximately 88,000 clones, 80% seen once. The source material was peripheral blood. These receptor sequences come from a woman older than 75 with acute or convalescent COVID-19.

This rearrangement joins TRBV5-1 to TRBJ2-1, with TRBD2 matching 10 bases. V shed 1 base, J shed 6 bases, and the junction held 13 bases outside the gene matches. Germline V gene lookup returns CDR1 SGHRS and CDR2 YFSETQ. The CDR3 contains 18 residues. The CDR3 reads CASSLRAGGQRGVNEQFF. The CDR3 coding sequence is TGCGCCAGCAGCTTGCGAGCGGGGGGGCAGCGGGGCGTCAATGAGCAGTTCTTC.

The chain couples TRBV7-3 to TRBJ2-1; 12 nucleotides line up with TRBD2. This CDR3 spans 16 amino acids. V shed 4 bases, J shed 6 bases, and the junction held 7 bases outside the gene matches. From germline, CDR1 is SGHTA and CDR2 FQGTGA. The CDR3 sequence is CASSWTSGVGTNEQFF. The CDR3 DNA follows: TGTGCCAGCAGCTGGACTAGCGGGGTGGGAACCAATGAGCAGTTCTTC.

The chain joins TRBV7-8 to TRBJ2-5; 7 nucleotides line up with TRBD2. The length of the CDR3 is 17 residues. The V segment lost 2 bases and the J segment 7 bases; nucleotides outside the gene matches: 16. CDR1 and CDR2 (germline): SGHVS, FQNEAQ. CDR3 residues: CASSLNAVGSGGGTQYF. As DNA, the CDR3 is TGTGCCAGCAGCTTAAACGCCGTGGGCTCGGGAGGTGGGACCCAGTACTTC.

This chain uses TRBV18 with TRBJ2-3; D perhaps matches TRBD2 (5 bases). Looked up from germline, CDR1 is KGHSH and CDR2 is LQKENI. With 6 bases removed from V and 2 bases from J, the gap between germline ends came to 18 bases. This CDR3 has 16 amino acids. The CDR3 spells CASSQEDSVYTDTQYF. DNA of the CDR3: TGTGCCAGCTCCCAGGAGGATAGCGTCTACACAGATACGCAGTATTTT. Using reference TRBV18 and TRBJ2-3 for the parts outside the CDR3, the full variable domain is NAGVMQNPRHLVRRRGQEARLRCSPMKGHSHVYWYRQLPEEGLKFMVYLQKENIIDESGMPKERFSAEFPKEGPSILRIQQVVRGDSAAYFCASSQEDSVYTDTQYFGPGTRLTVL.

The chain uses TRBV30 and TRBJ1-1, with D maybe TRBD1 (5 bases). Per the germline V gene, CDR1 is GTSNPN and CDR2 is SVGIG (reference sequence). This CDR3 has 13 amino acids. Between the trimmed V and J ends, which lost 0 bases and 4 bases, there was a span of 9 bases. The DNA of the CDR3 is TGTGCCTGGAGTGTCCAGGGCGTCACTGAAGCTTTCTTT. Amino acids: CAWSVQGVTEAFF. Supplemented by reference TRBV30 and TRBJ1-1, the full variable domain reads SQTIHQWPATLVQPVGSPLSLECTVEGTSNPNLYWYRQAAGRGLQLLFYSVGIGQISSEVPQNLSASRPQDRQFILSSKKLLLSDSGFYLCAWSVQGVTEAFFGQGTRLTVV.

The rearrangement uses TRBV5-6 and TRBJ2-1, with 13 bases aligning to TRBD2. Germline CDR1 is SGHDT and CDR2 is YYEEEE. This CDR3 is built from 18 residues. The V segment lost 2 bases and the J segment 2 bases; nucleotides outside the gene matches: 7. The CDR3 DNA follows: TGTGCCAGCAGCTTTTGGACTAGCGGGAGTTTAACCTACAATGAGCAGTTCTTC. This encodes CASSFWTSGSLTYNEQFF.

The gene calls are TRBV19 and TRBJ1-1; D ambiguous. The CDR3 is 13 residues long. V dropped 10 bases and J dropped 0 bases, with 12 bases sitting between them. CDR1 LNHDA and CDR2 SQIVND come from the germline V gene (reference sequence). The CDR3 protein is CATTVTLNTEAFF. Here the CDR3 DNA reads TGTGCCACAACCGTGACACTGAACACTGAAGCTTTCTTT.

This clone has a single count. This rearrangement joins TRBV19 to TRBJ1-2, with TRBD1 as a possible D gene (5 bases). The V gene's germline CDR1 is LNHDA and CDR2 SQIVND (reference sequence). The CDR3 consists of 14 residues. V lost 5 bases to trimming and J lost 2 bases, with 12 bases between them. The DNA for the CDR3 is TGTGCCAGTAGTTGGGCAGGGAAAAACTATGGCTACACCTTC. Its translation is CASSWAGKNYGYTF.

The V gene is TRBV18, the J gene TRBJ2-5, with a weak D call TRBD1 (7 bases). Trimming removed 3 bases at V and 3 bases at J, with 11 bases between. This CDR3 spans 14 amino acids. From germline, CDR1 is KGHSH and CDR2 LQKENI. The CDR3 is CASSPRGTEETQYF. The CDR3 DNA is TGTGCCAGCTCACCCCGGGGGACAGAAGAGACCCAGTACTTC.

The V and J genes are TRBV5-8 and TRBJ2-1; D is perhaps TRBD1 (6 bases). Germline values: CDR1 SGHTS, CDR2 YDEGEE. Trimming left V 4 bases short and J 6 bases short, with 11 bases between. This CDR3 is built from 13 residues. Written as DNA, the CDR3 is TGTGCCAGCAGCCAGGACAGTCTCAATGAGCAGTTCTTC. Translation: CASSQDSLNEQFF. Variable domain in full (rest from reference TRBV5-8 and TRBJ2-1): EAGVTQSPTHLIKTRGQQATLRCSPISGHTSVYWYQQALGLGLQFLLWYDEGEERNRGNFPPRFSGRQFPNYSSELNVNALELEDSALYLCASSQDSLNEQFFGPGTRLTVL.

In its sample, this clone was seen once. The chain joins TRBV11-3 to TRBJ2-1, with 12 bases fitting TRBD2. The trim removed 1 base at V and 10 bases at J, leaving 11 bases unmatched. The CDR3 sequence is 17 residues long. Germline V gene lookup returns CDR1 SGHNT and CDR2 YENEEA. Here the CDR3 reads CASSLGRLAGAVEEQFF. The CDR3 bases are TGTGCCAGCAGCTTAGGGAGACTAGCGGGGGCGGTGGAGGAGCAGTTCTTC.

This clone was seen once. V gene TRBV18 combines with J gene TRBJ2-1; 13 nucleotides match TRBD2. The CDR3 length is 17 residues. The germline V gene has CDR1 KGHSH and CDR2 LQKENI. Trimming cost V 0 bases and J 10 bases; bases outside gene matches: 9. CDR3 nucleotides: TGTGCCAGCTCACCACCGAGGCGGACTAGCGGGAGTAGCGAGCAGTTCTTC. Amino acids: CASSPPRRTSGSSEQFF.

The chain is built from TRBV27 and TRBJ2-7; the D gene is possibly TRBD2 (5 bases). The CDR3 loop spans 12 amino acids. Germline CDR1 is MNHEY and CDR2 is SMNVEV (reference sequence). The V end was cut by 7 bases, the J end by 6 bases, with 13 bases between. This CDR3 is CASTGSRREQYF. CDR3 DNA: TGTGCCAGCACTGGGAGTCGTCGCGAGCAGTACTTC.